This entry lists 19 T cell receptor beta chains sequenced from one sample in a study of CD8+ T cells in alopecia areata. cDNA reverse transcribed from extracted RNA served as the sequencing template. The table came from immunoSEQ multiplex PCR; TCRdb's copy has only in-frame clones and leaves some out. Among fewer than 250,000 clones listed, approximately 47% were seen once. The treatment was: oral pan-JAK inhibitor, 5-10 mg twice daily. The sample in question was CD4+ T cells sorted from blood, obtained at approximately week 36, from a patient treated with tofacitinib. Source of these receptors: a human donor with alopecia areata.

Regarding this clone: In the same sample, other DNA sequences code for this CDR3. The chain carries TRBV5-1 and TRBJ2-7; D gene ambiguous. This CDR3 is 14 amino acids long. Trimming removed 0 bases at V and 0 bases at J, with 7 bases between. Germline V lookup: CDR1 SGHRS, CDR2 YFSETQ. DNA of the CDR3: TGCGCCAGCAGCTTGGTTTCCAGCTCCTACGAGCAGTACTTC. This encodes CASSLVSSSYEQYF.

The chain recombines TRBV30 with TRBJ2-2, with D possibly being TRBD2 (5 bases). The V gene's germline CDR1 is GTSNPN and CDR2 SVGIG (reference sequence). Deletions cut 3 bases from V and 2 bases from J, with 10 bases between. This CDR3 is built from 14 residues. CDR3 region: CAWRSSRNTGELFF. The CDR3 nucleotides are TGTGCCTGGAGATCTAGCCGAAACACCGGGGAGCTGTTTTTT. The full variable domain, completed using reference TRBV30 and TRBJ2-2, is SQTIHQWPATLVQPVGSPLSLECTVEGTSNPNLYWYRQAAGRGLQLLFYSVGIGQISSEVPQNLSASRPQDRQFILSSKKLLLSDSGFYLCAWRSSRNTGELFFGEGSRLTVL.

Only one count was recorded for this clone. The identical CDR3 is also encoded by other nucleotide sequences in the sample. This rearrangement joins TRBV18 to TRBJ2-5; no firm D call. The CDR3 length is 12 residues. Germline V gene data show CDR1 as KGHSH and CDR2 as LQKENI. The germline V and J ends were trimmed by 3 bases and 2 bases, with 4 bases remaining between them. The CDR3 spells CASSPGQETQYF. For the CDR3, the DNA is TGTGCCAGCTCACCGGGTCAAGAGACCCAGTACTTC.

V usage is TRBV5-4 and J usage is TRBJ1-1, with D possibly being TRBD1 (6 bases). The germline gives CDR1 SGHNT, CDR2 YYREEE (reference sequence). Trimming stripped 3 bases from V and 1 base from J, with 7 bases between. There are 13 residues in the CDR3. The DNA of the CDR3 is TGTGCCAGCAGCTCGGGACAGAACACTGAAGCTTTCTTT. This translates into CASSSGQNTEAFF.

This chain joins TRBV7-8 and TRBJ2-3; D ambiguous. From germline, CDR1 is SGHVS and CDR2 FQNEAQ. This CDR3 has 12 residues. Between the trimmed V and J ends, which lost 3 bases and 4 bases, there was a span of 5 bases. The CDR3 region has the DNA TGTGCCAGCAGCTTTTCCTCAGATACGCAGTATTTT. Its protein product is CASSFSSDTQYF.

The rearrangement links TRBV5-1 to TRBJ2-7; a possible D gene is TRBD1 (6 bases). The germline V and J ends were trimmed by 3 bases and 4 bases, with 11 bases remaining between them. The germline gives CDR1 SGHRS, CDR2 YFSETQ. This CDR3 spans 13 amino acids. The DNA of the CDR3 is TGCGCCAGCAGCTCCAACACAGGGTACGAGCAGTACTTC. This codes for CASSSNTGYEQYF. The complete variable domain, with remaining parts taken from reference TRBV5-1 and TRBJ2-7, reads KAGVTQTPRYLIKTRGQQVTLSCSPISGHRSVSWYQQTPGQGLQFLFEYFSETQRNKGNFPGRFSGRQFSNSRSEMNVSTLELGDSALYLCASSSNTGYEQYFGPGTRLTVT.

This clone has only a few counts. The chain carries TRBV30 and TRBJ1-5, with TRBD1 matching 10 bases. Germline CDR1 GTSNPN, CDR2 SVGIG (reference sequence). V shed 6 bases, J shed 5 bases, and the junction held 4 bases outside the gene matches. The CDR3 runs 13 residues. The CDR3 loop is CACGQGGDQPQHF. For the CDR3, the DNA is TGTGCCTGCGGACAGGGGGGAGATCAGCCCCAGCATTTT.

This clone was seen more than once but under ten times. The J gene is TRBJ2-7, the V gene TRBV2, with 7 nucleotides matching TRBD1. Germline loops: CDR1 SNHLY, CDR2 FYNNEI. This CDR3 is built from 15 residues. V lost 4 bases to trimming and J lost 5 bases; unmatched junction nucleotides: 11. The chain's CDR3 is CASSGDSPQWDEQYF. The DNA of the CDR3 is TGTGCCAGCAGTGGGGACAGTCCCCAATGGGACGAGCAGTACTTC. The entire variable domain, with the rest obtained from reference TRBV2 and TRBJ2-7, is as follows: EPEVTQTPSHQVTQMGQEVILRCVPISNHLYFYWYRQILGQKVEFLVSFYNNEISEKSEIFDDQFSVERPDGSNFTLKIRSTKLEDSAMYFCASSGDSPQWDEQYFGPGTRLTVT.

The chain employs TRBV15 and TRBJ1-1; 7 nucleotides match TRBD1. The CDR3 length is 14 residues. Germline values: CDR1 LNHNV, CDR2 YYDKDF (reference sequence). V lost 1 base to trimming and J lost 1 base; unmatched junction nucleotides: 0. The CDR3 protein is CATSRGQGNTEAFF. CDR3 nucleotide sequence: TGTGCCACCAGCAGAGGACAGGGGAACACTGAAGCTTTCTTT.

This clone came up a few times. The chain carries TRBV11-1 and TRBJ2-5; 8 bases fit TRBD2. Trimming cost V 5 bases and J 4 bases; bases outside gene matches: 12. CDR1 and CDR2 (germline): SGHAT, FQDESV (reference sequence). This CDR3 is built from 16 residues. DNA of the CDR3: TGTGCCAGCAGCCCGGGGGGGGCCAGGGCCGGAGAGACCCAGTACTTC. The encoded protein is CASSPGGARAGETQYF.

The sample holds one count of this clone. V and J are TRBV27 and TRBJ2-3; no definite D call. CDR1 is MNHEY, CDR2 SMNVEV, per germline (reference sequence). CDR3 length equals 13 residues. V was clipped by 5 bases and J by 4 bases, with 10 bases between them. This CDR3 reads CASSVRSADTQYF. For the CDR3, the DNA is TGTGCCAGCAGTGTCCGGTCAGCAGATACGCAGTATTTT.

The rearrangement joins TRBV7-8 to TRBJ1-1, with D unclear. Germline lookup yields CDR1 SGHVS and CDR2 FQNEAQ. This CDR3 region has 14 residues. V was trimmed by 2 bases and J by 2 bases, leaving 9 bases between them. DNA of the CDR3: TGTGCCAGCAGCTTAATCAACAGTAACACTGAAGCTTTCTTT. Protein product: CASSLINSNTEAFF.

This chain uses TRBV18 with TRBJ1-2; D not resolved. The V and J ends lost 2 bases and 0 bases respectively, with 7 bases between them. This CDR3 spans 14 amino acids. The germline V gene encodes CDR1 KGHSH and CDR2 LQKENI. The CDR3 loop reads CASSPNSANYGYTF. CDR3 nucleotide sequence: TGTGCCAGCTCACCAAACAGCGCTAACTATGGCTACACCTTC.

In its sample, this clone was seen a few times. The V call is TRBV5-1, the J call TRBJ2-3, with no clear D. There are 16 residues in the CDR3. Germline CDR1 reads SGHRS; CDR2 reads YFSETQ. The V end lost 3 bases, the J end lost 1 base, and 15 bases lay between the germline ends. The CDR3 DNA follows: TGCGCCAGCAGCTCAGACCCCAGGATGGGCACAGATACGCAGTATTTT. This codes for CASSSDPRMGTDTQYF.

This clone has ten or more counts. CDR3 in DNA: TGTGCCAGCAGTTCCAGACAGGGACTAAACATTCAGTACTTC. Its translation: CASSSRQGLNIQYF. This chain links TRBV7-2 with TRBJ2-4, with D perhaps TRBD1 (7 bases). V lost 6 bases to trimming and J lost 6 bases, with 15 bases between them. This CDR3 has 14 amino acids. Germline CDR1 and CDR2: SGHTA and FQGNSA.

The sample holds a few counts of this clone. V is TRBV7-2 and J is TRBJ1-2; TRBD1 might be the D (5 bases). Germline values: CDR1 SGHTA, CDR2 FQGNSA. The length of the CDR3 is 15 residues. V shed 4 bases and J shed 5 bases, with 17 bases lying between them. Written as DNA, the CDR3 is TGTGCCAGCAGCTCAATGGGCGGGGCTTCATATGGCTACACCTTC. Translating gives CASSSMGGASYGYTF.

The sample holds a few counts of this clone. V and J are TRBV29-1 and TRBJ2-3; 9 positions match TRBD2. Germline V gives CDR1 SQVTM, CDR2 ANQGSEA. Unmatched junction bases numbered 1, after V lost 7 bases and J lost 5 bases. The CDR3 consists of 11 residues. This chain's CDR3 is CSASGKDTQYF. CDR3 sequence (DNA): TGCAGCGCTAGCGGGAAAGATACGCAGTATTTT.

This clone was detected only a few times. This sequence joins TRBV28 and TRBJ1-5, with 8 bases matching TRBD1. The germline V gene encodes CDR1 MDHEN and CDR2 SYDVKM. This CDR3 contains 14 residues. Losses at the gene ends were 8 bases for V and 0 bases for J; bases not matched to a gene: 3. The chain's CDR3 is CASLTGGSNQPQHF. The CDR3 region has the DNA TGTGCCAGCCTTACAGGGGGTAGCAATCAGCCCCAGCATTTT.

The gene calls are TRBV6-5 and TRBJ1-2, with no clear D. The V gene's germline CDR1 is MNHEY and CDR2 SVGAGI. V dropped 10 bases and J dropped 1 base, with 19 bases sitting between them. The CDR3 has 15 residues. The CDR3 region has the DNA TGTGCCACCACCGGTTCGCCCCGAGGTAACTATGGCTACACCTTC. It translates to CATTGSPRGNYGYTF.